Described below is a single TCR beta chain sequence and its context. The target antigen is unknown. This entry comes from a study of T cell responses to AZD1222 COVID-19 vaccine. Sequencing was performed with immunoSEQ multiplex PCR; in TCRdb, only in-frame clones are kept and a portion is missing. The sample records roughly 150,000 clones, approximately 94% being singletons. Study-wide findings and caveats: Spike was spanned by vaccine-associated CD4 TCRs, with dominance at 160-218 and 743-854. A mostly white British donor set with more females was recruited, and clonal diversity was possibly underestimated. It was only after the peak T cell response that any repertoires were sampled.

J lost 4 bases, V lost 4 bases, and 8 bases had no gene match. There are 14 residues in the CDR3. The germline V gene has CDR1 SGHDT and CDR2 YYEEEE. The TCR comes from an adult who received the AZD1222 COVID-19 vaccine. The material was peripheral blood, obtained 28 days after the second AZD1222 dose. This chain joins TRBV5-6 and TRBJ2-7; 7 nucleotides line up with TRBD1. CDR3 in DNA: TGTGCCAGCAGCGAACAGGGGTGGAGTTACGAGCAGTACTTC. It is translated as CASSEQGWSYEQYF.